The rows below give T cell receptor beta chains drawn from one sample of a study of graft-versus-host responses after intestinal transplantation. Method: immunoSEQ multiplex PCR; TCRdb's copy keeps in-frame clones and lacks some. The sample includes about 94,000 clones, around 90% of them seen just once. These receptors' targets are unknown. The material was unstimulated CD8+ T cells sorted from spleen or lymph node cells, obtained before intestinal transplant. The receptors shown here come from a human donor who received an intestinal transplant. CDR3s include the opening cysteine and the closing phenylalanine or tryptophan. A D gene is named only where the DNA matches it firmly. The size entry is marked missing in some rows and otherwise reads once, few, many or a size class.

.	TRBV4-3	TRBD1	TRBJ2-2	TGCGCCAGCAGCCATAGACAGGGGGCGGACACCGGGGAGCTGTTTTTT	CASSHRQGADTGELFF
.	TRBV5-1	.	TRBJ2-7	TGCGCCAGCAGCCCGAAAGATAGCTCCTACGAGCAGTACTTC	CASSPKDSSYEQYF
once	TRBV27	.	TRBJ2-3	TGTGCCAGCAGTCCCTTTCACGAGGGGGGCACAGATACGCAGTATTTT	CASSPFHEGGTDTQYF
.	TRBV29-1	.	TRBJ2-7	TGCAGCGTTGAAGGGGGACATTTGGGGGCCTACGAGCAGTACTTC	CSVEGGHLGAYEQYF
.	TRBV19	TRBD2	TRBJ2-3	TGTGCCAGTAGTACGGGGACTAGCGGATACACAGATACGCAGTATTTT	CASSTGTSGYTDTQYF
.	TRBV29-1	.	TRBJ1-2	TGCAGCGTCGTGGACACCGCCTATAGCTACACCTTC	CSVVDTAYSYTF
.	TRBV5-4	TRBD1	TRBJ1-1	TGTGCCAGCAGGGAACAGGGGATCTACACTGAAGCTTTCTTT	CASREQGIYTEAFF
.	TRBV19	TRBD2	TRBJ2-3	TGTGCCAGTAGTCAGAAAACTAGCGTTCGCACAGATACGCAGTATTTT	CASSQKTSVRTDTQYF
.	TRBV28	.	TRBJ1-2	TGTGCCAGCAGTTTAGTTGTCAGGGGAGTTGGCTACACCTTC	CASSLVVRGVGYTF
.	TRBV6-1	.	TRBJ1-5	TGTGCCAGCAGTGAGGGGGCCAATCAGCCCCAGCATTTT	CASSEGANQPQHF
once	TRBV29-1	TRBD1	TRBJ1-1	TGCAGCGTTGATCGGAAGGGGGCCAGTACTGAAGCTTTCTTT	CSVDRKGASTEAFF
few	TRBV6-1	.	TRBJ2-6	TGTGCCAGCGCCCCGGGAGCTGGGGCCAACGTCCTGACTTTC	CASAPGAGANVLTF
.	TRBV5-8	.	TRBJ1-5	TGTGCCAGCAGCTTAGAGGCGGGTCAGCCCCAGCATTTT	CASSLEAGQPQHF
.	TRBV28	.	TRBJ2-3	TGTGCCAGCAGTCTAGCCGACACGCCTGGCACAGATACGCAGTATTTT	CASSLADTPGTDTQYF
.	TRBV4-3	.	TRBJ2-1	TGCGCCAGCAGCCAAGATCAGGCCCCCATCCAGGGCAATGAGCAGTTCTTC	CASSQDQAPIQGNEQFF
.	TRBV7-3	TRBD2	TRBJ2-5	TGTGCCAGCAGCTTATACAGGAGTCGGCTAGCGGGAATTGGAGAGACCCAGTACTTC	CASSLYRSRLAGIGETQYF
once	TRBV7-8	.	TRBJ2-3	TGTGCCAGCAGCTTAGACACCACAGATACGCAGTATTTT	CASSLDTTDTQYF
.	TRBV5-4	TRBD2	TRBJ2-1	TGTGCCAGCAGCACTAGCGGGAGGGCCGGTATTCCCTACAATGAGCAGTTCTTC	CASSTSGRAGIPYNEQFF
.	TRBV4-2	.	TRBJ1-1	TGTGCCAGCAGCTATGCAGGGTTTGGCACGAACACTGAAGCTTTCTTT	CASSYAGFGTNTEAFF
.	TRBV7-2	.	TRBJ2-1	TGTGCCAGCAGCGTTACAGGGTGGGGCTCCTACAATGAGCAGTTCTTC	CASSVTGWGSYNEQFF
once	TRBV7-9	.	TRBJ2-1	TGTGCCAGCAGCTTAGACAGGGCAACGAGCTCCTACAATGAGCAGTTCTTC	CASSLDRATSSYNEQFF
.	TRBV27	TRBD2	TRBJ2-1	TGTGCCAGCAGTCTGCTAGCGGGCCCGTTCTACAATGAGCAGTTCTTC	CASSLLAGPFYNEQFF
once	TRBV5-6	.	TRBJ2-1	TGTGCCAGCAACTTCCCATTACTAGACAATGAGCAGTTCTTC	CASNFPLLDNEQFF
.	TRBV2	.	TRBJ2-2	TGTGCCAGCAGTGAAGGGACAGAGAACACCGGGGAGCTGTTTTTT	CASSEGTENTGELFF
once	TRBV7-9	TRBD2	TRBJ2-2	TGTGCCAGCAGCCCCCCAAGCGGGACGACGAACACCGGGGAGCTGTTTTTT	CASSPPSGTTNTGELFF
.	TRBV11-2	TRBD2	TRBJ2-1	TGTGCCAGCAGCCGACTTACTAGCGGGGGGCACAATGAGCAGTTCTTC	CASSRLTSGGHNEQFF
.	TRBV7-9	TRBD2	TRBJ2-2	TGTGCCAGCAGACCATGGGGGGGTACAGGAGACACGAACACCGGGGAGCTGTTTTTT	CASRPWGGTGDTNTGELFF
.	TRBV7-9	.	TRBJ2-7	TGTGCTAGCCGCTCGGAGCTCTACGAGCAGTACTTC	CASRSELYEQYF
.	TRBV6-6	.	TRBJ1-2	TGTGCCAGCTCTCCAGGGGCCCTCTATGGCTACACCTTC	CASSPGALYGYTF
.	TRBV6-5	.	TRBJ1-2	TGTGCCAGCAGTTACTCGACGGGAACGAACTATGGCTACACCTTC	CASSYSTGTNYGYTF
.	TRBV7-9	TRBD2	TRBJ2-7	TGTGCCAGCAGCCCCGAGGGGAGGGCTAGCGGGAGTATCGAGCAGTACTTC	CASSPEGRASGSIEQYF
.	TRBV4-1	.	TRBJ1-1	TGCGCCAGCAGCCAATTCCCAGACAGGCTGAACACTGAAGCTTTCTTT	CASSQFPDRLNTEAFF
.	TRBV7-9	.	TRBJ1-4	TGTGCCAGCAGCGCAAGCGGCCCAGGGGATGAAAAACTGTTTTTT	CASSASGPGDEKLFF
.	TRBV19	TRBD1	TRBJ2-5	TGTGCCACATCCACCAGGGGGAGCGCAGAGACCCAGTACTTC	CATSTRGSAETQYF
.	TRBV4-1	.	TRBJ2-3	TGCGCCACGCGGGGCACAGATACGCAGTATTTT	CATRGTDTQYF
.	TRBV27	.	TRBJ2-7	TGTGCCAGCAGTTACCGGGAGACGGGCGAGCAGTACTTC	CASSYRETGEQYF
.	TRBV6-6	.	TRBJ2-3	TGTGCCAGCAGCCACCGGGAAGATACGCAGTATTTT	CASSHREDTQYF
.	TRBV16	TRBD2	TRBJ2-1	TGTGCCAGCAGCCAATTGTGGGAGACTAGCGGCGTCGGGGTAGCGGGGTACAATGAGCAGTTCTTC	CASSQLWETSGVGVAGYNEQFF
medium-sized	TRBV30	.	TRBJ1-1	TGTGCCTGGAGGTTGGGAGCTGAAGCTTTCTTT	CAWRLGAEAFF
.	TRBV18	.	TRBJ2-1	TGTGCCAGCTCACCAGATTCCGGGTCATACAATGAGCAGTTCTTC	CASSPDSGSYNEQFF
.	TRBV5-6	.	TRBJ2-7	TGTGCCAGCAGTGGTAGGGGATGGGCCTCCTACGAGCAGTACTTC	CASSGRGWASYEQYF
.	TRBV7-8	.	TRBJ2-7	TGTGCCAGCAGCTTAGGTCAGGGGCCGGGCTACGAGCAGTACTTC	CASSLGQGPGYEQYF
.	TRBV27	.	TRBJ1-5	TGTGCCAGCAGTCCAGGTGATAGCAATCAGCCCCAGCATTTT	CASSPGDSNQPQHF
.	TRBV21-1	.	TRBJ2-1	TGTGCCAGCAGCAAAGAACTAGCGGGGGAAAATGACGACTACAATGAGCAGTTCTTC	CASSKELAGENDDYNEQFF